These T cell receptor beta chains were read from a single sample in a study of T cells in Graves' hyperthyroidism and ophthalmopathy. TCRdb passed the multiplex PCR reads through MiXCR, listing each CDR3 protein once. The repertoire holds about 570,000 distinct CDR3 sequences, around 42% seen once, with roughly 19% in the top ten. The sequencing input was peripheral blood or thyroid tissue (not recorded which). These receptors came from an adult woman with Graves' disease, either hyperthyroidism or ophthalmopathy (not recorded which). Both conserved end residues are part of each CDR3. A D gene is named only where the DNA matches it firmly. Size is omitted from some rows. Given values are once, few, many or a class for expanded clones.

>TRBJ2-7|-|-|TRBV19
TGTGCCAGTACCCACAGGCCTCACACCGGGGAGCTGTACTTC
CASTHRPHTGELYF
>TRBJ1-6|TRBD1|many|TRBV3-1
TGTGCCAGCAGCCAATCACAGGGGGGTTCACCCCTCCACTTT
CASSQSQGGSPLHF
>TRBJ1-4|TRBD1|-|TRBV28
TGTGCCAGCAGTTTGTTTCTGAGGGACAGGACGAATGAAAAACTGTTTTTT
CASSLFLRDRTNEKLFF
>TRBJ1-6|TRBD1|once|TRBV5-1
TGCGCCAGCAGCTTAAAACGACAGGGGAGTTCACCCCTCCACTTT
CASSLKRQGSSPLHF
>TRBJ1-6|TRBD1|few|TRBV7-2
TGTGCCAGCAGCTCTCGACAGGGCGGCTCACCCCTCCACTTT
CASSSRQGGSPLHF
>TRBJ1-1|-|few|TRBV30
TGTGCCTGGAGTCTAACCCTCAGGGGAACTGAAGCTTTCTTT
CAWSLTLRGTEAFF
>TRBJ1-5|-|many|TRBV7-2
TGTGCCAGCAGCTATTGGGGGGGTGGGGTCCCTCGCAATCAGCCCCAGCATTTT
CASSYWGGGVPRNQPQHF
>TRBJ1-2|-|-|TRBV10-3
TGTGCCATCAGTGACTCGGACACGAACTATGGCTACACCTTC
CAISDSDTNYGYTF
>TRBJ2-7|TRBD2|many|TRBV13
TGTGCCAGCAGCCATGCGGGGGGCTACGAGCAGTACTTC
CASSHAGGYEQYF
>TRBJ2-5|-|-|TRBV29-1
TGCAGCGTTTTAAGTGGAGGGGGAGAGACCCAGTACTTC
CSVLSGGGETQYF
>TRBJ1-5|-|-|TRBV7-3
TGTGCCAGCAGCTTCGCCGGCTATAGCAATCAGCCCCAGCATTTT
CASSFAGYSNQPQHF
>TRBJ1-2|TRBD1|-|TRBV29-1
TGCAGCTCTTTAGGACAGGCTTCCTATGGCTACACCTTC
CSSLGQASYGYTF
>TRBJ1-3|-|many|TRBV7-8
TGTGCCAGCAGTTGGGAGGTCGGGCTCTCTGGAAACACCATATATTTT
CASSWEVGLSGNTIYF
>TRBJ2-7|-|many|TRBV5-8
TGTGCCAGCAGCTTGACTACCCCTGACGAGCAGTACTTC
CASSLTTPDEQYF
>TRBJ1-2|-|once|TRBV19
TGTGCCAGTGGGCTTGACGGCATTAACTATGGCTACACCTTC
CASGLDGINYGYTF
>TRBJ2-2|-|-|TRBV7-2
TGCGCCAGCAGCTTGGATTCCCTGGGCACCGGGGAGCTGTTTTTT
CASSLDSLGTGELFF
>TRBJ2-2|-|many|TRBV29-1
TGCAGCGTCCCCCAGGGAACCGGGGAGCTGTTTTTT
CSVPQGTGELFF
>TRBJ2-5|TRBD1|-|TRBV10-1
TGCGCCAGCAGTGAAAGACAGGGGGATGAGACCCAGTACTTC
CASSERQGDETQYF
>TRBJ2-7|-|once|TRBV7-9
TGTGCCAGCAGTGGTCTACCCTACGAGCAGTACTTC
CASSGLPYEQYF
>TRBJ1-1|-|-|TRBV10-3
TGTGCCATCAGCTTAACAGGGCTCGAACCTTTCTTT
CAISLTGLEPFF
>TRBJ2-7|TRBD2|many|TRBV5-1
TGCGCCAGCAATACCGGGACTAGCGGATACGAGCAGTACTTC
CASNTGTSGYEQYF
>TRBJ1-1|-|many|TRBV7-9
TGTGCCAGCAGCGCCGGTAGGGATAGGAACACTGAAGCTTTCTTT
CASSAGRDRNTEAFF
>TRBJ1-1|-|-|TRBV24-1
TGTGCCACCAGTGATGGACACGGGAACACTGAAGCTTTCTTT
CATSDGHGNTEAFF
>TRBJ1-2|TRBD1|-|TRBV9
TGTGCCAGCAGAGCCGGGACAGTTCTCTATGGCTACACCTTC
CASRAGTVLYGYTF
>TRBJ2-1|-|-|TRBV15
TGTGCCACCAGCAGAGATACGAGCAGCTCCTACAATGAGCAGTTCTTC
CATSRDTSSSYNEQFF
>TRBJ1-2|TRBD1|-|TRBV10-2
TGCGCCAGCAGTGGACAGACAGGGGAGGGCTATGGCTACACCTTC
CASSGQTGEGYGYTF
>TRBJ2-2|-|few|TRBV2
TGTGCCAGCAGAAGTTACGAGGGCCCCGGGGAGCTGTTTTTT
CASRSYEGPGELFF
>TRBJ1-5|TRBD1|-|TRBV2
TGTGCCAGCATGCCCGGGACAGACAGGGACCAGCCCCAGCATTTT
CASMPGTDRDQPQHF
>TRBJ1-2|-|few|TRBV28
TGTGCCGTCCGACAGCGGGGGGAATGGTATGGCTACACCTTC
CAVRQRGEWYGYTF